Given below is one TCR beta chain in context. The data originate from a study of T cell changes during pregnancy in multiple sclerosis. This CDR3 spans 15 amino acids. Trimming cost V 3 bases and J 0 bases, with 8 bases left between them. Germline V gene lookup returns CDR1 LGHNA and CDR2 YSLEER. Using immunoSEQ multiplex PCR, the repertoire was profiled, and TCRdb retains in-frame clones only, with some absent. The sample includes about 60,000 clones, 80% to 95% of them seen just once. The sequenced sample was peripheral blood, obtained in the first trimester of pregnancy. The receptor was isolated from a female donor with multiple sclerosis, enrolled in a pregnancy study. The V and J genes are TRBV4-3 and TRBJ1-4; D call uncertain. CDR3 sequence reads: CASSQGGSTNEKLFF. As DNA, the CDR3 is TGCGCCAGCAGCCAGGGAGGCTCAACTAATGAAAAACTGTTTTTT.